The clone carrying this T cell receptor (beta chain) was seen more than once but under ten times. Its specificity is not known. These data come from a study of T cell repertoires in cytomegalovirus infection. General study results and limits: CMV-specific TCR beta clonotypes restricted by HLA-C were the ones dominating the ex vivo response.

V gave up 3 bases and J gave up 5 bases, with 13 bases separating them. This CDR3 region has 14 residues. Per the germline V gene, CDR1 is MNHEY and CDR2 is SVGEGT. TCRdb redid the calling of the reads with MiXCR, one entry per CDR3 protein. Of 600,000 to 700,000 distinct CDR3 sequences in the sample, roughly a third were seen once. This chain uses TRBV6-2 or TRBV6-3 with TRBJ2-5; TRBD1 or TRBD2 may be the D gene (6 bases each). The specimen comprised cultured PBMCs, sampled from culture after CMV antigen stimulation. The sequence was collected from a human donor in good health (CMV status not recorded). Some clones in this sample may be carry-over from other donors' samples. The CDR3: CASSYNREEETQYF. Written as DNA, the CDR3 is TGTGCCAGCAGTTATAACAGGGAGGAGGAGACCCAGTACTTC.